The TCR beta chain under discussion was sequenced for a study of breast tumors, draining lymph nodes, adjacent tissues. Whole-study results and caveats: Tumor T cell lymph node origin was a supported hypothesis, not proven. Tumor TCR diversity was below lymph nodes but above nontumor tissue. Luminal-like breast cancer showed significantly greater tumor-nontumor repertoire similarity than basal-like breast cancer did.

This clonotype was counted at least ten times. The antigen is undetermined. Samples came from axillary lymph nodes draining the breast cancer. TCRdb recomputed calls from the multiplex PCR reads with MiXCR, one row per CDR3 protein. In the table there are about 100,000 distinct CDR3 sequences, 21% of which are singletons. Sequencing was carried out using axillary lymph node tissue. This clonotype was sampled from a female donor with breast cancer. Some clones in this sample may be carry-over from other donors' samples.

The CDR3 region is CASSKRTSTDTQYF. Here the CDR3 DNA reads TGCGCCAGCTCTAAAAGAACCTCCACAGATACGCAGTATTTT. The chain couples TRBV10-2 to TRBJ2-3; no firm D call. The CDR3 covers 14 residues. Trimming pared 8 bases from V and 2 bases from J, leaving 14 bases between. CDR1 is WSHSY and CDR2 is SAAADI in the germline V gene.